This entry lists 28 T cell receptor beta chains sequenced from one sample in a study of T-cell reconstitution after alpha-beta-depleted transplantation in children. Unique molecular identifiers were incorporated when the TCRbeta library was constructed. TCRdb redid the calling of the PCR reads with MiXCR, one entry per CDR3 protein. The repertoire includes 600,000 to 700,000 distinct CDR3 sequences, less than 15% of them detected once, and roughly 0.84% sits in the top ten. This material consisted of PBMCs, taken before TCRalphabeta/CD19-depleted stem cell transplant. These receptors were taken from a girl aged 2-10 years with congenital amegakaryocytic thrombocytopenia, due to receive a stem cell transplant.

The chain is built from TRBV6-5 and TRBJ1-5, with D unresolved. The CDR3 is 13 residues long. Germline V gene lookup returns CDR1 MNHEY and CDR2 SVGAGI. V was shortened by 0 bases and J by 7 bases, with 7 bases between the two germline ends. This chain's CDR3 is CASSYSYGQPQHF. The CDR3 region has the DNA TGTGCCAGCAGTTACTCCTACGGCCAGCCCCAGCATTTT.

At least ten counts were recorded for this clonotype. The genes are TRBV27 and TRBJ2-3, with D perhaps TRBD1 or TRBD2 (5 bases each). The CDR3 covers 14 residues. The germline gives CDR1 MNHEY, CDR2 SMNVEV (reference sequence). The V end lost 6 bases, the J end lost 3 bases, and 13 bases lay between the germline ends. The DNA for the CDR3 is TGTGCCAGCAGATGGGGGTTAGCTACAGATACGCAGTATTTT. The encoded protein is CASRWGLATDTQYF.

This clonotype has ten or more counts. The chain is built from TRBV29-1 and TRBJ2-3; TRBD2 agrees at 7 bases. The CDR3 sequence is 12 residues long. V shed 5 bases, J shed 6 bases, and the junction held 5 bases outside the gene matches. Germline V gives CDR1 SQVTM, CDR2 ANQGSEA. The CDR3 loop is CSVRRERDTQYF. The DNA of the CDR3 is TGCAGCGTTCGGCGGGAGCGGGATACGCAGTATTTT.

Concerning this clonotype itself: This may come from a read error, since a much larger clone is one base off. The rearrangement links TRBV28 to TRBJ2-5; no clear D gene. The CDR3 has 10 residues. The germline V gene encodes CDR1 MDHEN and CDR2 SYDVKM. The CDR3 DNA sequence: TGTGCCAGCAGTTTTGAGACCCAGTCCTTC. As protein: CASSFETQSF.

This clonotype has only a few counts. The rearrangement uses TRBV12-3 or TRBV12-4 and TRBJ1-2, with D uncertain. Trimming removed 5 bases from V and 4 bases from J, with 17 bases in between. The CDR3 length is 15 residues. The CDR3: CASSLRAAGLYGYTF. The CDR3 DNA follows: TGTGCCAGCAGTCTACGAGCGGCCGGGCTCTATGGCTACACCTTC.

V gene TRBV2 combines with J gene TRBJ1-4; TRBD1 aligns across 7 bases. This CDR3 comprises 13 residues. The germline gives CDR1 SNHLY, CDR2 FYNNEI. The V segment lost 6 bases and the J segment 5 bases; nucleotides outside the gene matches: 3. CDR3 sequence reads: CASRGQRNEKLFF. The CDR3 coding sequence is TGTGCCAGCAGGGGACAGCGAAATGAAAAACTGTTTTTT.

This clonotype showed up just once. It may be a read error: a sequence one base away is much more abundant. The rearrangement links TRBV29-1 to TRBJ1-4, with unresolved D. Trimming stripped 3 bases from V and 6 bases from J, with 11 bases between. Germline CDR1 SQVTM, CDR2 ANQGSEA. This CDR3 has 13 amino acids. The CDR3: CSVDFGQDEKLFF. CDR3 nucleotide sequence: TGCAGCGTTGATTTTGGGCAGGATGAAAAACTGTTTTTT.

The chain uses TRBV5-1 and TRBJ1-1; maybe TRBD1 (5 bases). The CDR3 is made up of 14 amino acids. Trimming stripped 4 bases from V and 4 bases from J, with 14 bases between. Germline assignment: CDR1 SGHRS and CDR2 YFSETQ. CDR3 loop: CASSLGESVTEAFF. The DNA of the CDR3 is TGCGCCAGCAGCCTAGGGGAGTCGGTCACTGAAGCTTTCTTT.

This clonotype was detected only a few times. The V and J genes are TRBV7-9 and TRBJ2-3; D uncertain. Germline CDR1 is SEHNR and CDR2 is FQNEAQ (reference sequence). This CDR3 spans 13 amino acids. V gave up 7 bases and J gave up 1 base, with 9 bases separating them. Written as DNA, the CDR3 is TGTGCCAGCAACGTACCGGGCACAGATACGCAGTATTTT. This codes for CASNVPGTDTQYF.

This rearrangement joins TRBV10-3 to TRBJ2-7; D is unclear. V was shortened by 8 bases and J by 2 bases, with 10 bases between the two germline ends. Germline CDR1 reads ENHRY; CDR2 reads SYGVKD. The CDR3 is 12 residues long. The DNA of the CDR3 is TGTGCCATCGGGTCTATTGCCTACGAGCAGTACTTC. Protein sequence: CAIGSIAYEQYF.

This clonotype was picked up many times. The chain combines TRBV29-1 with TRBJ2-7; 8 bases are a match to TRBD1. V lost 6 bases and J lost 2; bases outside the gene matches: 3. The CDR3 length is 12 residues. Germline loops: CDR1 SQVTM, CDR2 ANQGSEA. The CDR3 loop is CSVATGAYEQYF. The CDR3 bases are TGCAGCGTCGCGACAGGGGCCTACGAGCAGTACTTC.

This clonotype was recorded at least ten times. The chain employs TRBV29-1 and TRBJ2-2; the D gene is possibly TRBD1 (6 bases). Germline assignment: CDR1 SQVTM and CDR2 ANQGSEA. Trimming left V 6 bases short and J 5 bases short, with 10 bases between. This CDR3 contains 12 residues. CDR3 DNA sequence: TGCAGCGTCACAGGGAAAACCGGGGAGCTGTTTTTT. Its translation: CSVTGKTGELFF.

This clonotype was seen only a few times. The CDR3 loop is CSVSKRGARGTGELFF. CDR3 in DNA: TGCAGCGTCTCAAAGAGGGGCGCGCGAGGGACCGGGGAGCTGTTTTTT. J is TRBJ2-2 and V is TRBV29-1; D assignment may be TRBD1 or TRBD2 (5 bases each). Trimming removed 6 bases from V and 5 bases from J, with 22 bases in between. Germline V gene data show CDR1 as SQVTM and CDR2 as ANQGSEA. This CDR3 contains 16 residues.

This clonotype was seen a few times. This sequence joins TRBV6-5 and TRBJ2-2; the D call may be TRBD1 or TRBD2 (5 bases each). The V gene's germline CDR1 is MNHEY and CDR2 SVGAGI. This CDR3 is built from 14 residues. V lost 2 bases, J lost 7 bases, and 11 bases lay in between. The chain's CDR3 is CASSYQIGGGELFF. The CDR3 region has the DNA TGTGCCAGCAGTTACCAGATTGGGGGCGGGGAGCTGTTTTTT.

This clonotype was observed a handful of times. The rearrangement links TRBV6-5 to TRBJ1-5; D is unclear. CDR1 MNHEY and CDR2 SVGAGI come from the germline V gene. CDR3 size: 16 residues. Trimming removed 4 bases at V and 0 bases at J, with 13 bases between. The CDR3 DNA reads as TGTGCCAGCAGTTTAATTTATGGGGATAGCAATCAGCCCCAGCATTTT. Amino acid sequence: CASSLIYGDSNQPQHF.

This clonotype was observed at least ten times. The chain recombines TRBV7-9 with TRBJ1-2; weak D call: TRBD1 (5 bases). CDR1 is SEHNR and CDR2 is FQNEAQ in the germline V gene (reference sequence). V was cut by 3 bases and J by 4 bases, with 12 bases left in between. CDR3 length: 14 amino acids. The CDR3, as DNA: TGTGCCAGCAGCTTTCGCCAGGGCACCTATGGCTACACCTTC. Translation gives CASSFRQGTYGYTF. Full variable domain (remainder filled in from reference TRBV7-9 and TRBJ1-2): DTGVSQNPRHKITKRGQNVTFRCDPISEHNRLYWYRQTLGQGPEFLTYFQNEAQLEKSRLLSDRFSAERPKGSFSTLEIQRTEQGDSAMYLCASSFRQGTYGYTFGSGTRLTVV.

The sample holds many counts of this clonotype. The chain carries TRBV29-1 and TRBJ2-2; D is unclear. V was cut by 2 bases and J by 4 bases, with 5 bases left in between. Germline CDR1 and CDR2: SQVTM and ANQGSEA. The length of the CDR3 is 12 residues. The CDR3 sequence is CSVEHRTGELFF. The CDR3 DNA reads as TGCAGCGTTGAACACCGCACCGGGGAGCTGTTTTTT.

This clonotype was counted at least ten times. This chain joins TRBV4-1 and TRBJ2-1, with D tentatively TRBD1 or TRBD2 (5 bases each). In germline, CDR1 is MGHRA, CDR2 YSYEKL. The CDR3 is 12 amino acids. The ends were cut back, 1 base at V and 8 bases at J, with 6 bases in the middle. Here the CDR3 reads CASSQAGHEQFF. The CDR3 bases are TGCGCCAGCAGCCAAGCGGGGCATGAGCAGTTCTTC.

This clonotype was seen more than once but under ten times. The genes are TRBV20-1 and TRBJ2-1; D is ambiguous. The length of the CDR3 is 11 residues. V lost 6 bases and J 8 bases, leaving 11 bases between the germline ends. Germline assignment: CDR1 DFQATT and CDR2 SNEGSKA (reference sequence). CDR3 nucleotide sequence: TGCAGTGCCCCCGTGGGCCATGAGCAGTTCTTC. It translates to CSAPVGHEQFF.

The chain combines TRBV11-2 with TRBJ2-7; D may be TRBD1 (6 bases). Trimming stripped 5 bases from V and 1 base from J, with 27 bases between. This CDR3 contains 19 residues. The V gene's germline CDR1 is SGHAT and CDR2 FQNNGV. CDR3 sequence reads: CASSPFLGTTASKSYEQYF. In DNA form, the CDR3 reads TGTGCCAGCAGCCCCTTCCTAGGGACAACAGCCTCCAAGTCCTACGAGCAGTACTTC.

The V call is TRBV10-3, the J call TRBJ1-1, with D hard to call. This CDR3 region has 11 residues. Trimming stripped 10 bases from V and 8 bases from J, with 14 bases between. The germline gives CDR1 ENHRY, CDR2 SYGVKD. The CDR3 loop is CATADGLEAFF. As DNA, the CDR3 is TGTGCCACGGCCGACGGTTTAGAAGCTTTCTTT.

This clonotype showed up many times. The chain couples TRBV20-1 to TRBJ2-5; a possible D gene is TRBD2 (6 bases). This CDR3 has 14 amino acids. Trimming shortened V by 0 bases and J by 0 bases, and 8 bases separated the two germline ends. CDR1 and CDR2 from the germline V gene are DFQATT and SNEGSKA (reference sequence). CDR3 bases: TGCAGTGCTAGAGATAGCGGATACCAAGAGACCCAGTACTTC. Amino acids: CSARDSGYQETQYF.

This clonotype has at least ten counts. V is TRBV11-2 and J is TRBJ1-2, with D possibly being TRBD1 (6 bases). The V gene lost 3 bases and the J gene lost 5 bases, with 7 bases spanning the gap. This CDR3 is built from 12 residues. Germline assignment: CDR1 SGHAT and CDR2 FQNNGV. CDR3 sequence reads: CASSFRGYGYTF. The CDR3 DNA reads TGTGCCAGCAGCTTCAGGGGATATGGCTACACCTTC. The whole variable domain, filled in from reference TRBV11-2 and TRBJ1-2, reads EAGVAQSPRYKIIEKRQSVAFWCNPISGHATLYWYQQILGQGPKLLIQFQNNGVVDDSQLPKDRFSAERLKGVDSTLKIQPAKLEDSAVYLCASSFRGYGYTFGSGTRLTVV.

On this clonotype: One base away lies a much larger clone, so this may be a sequencing read error. The chain's CDR3 is CASGPGLAGVEQYF. The CDR3 nucleotides are TGTGCCAGCGGTCCGGGACTAGCGGGAGTCGAGCAGTACTTC. V and J are TRBV6-1 and TRBJ2-7, with TRBD2 identical over 14 bases. Per the germline V gene, CDR1 is MNHNS and CDR2 is SASEGT. The ends lost 8 bases at V and 6 bases at J; junction bases unmatched: 6. The CDR3 covers 14 residues.

The table lists this clonotype with many counts. The rearrangement links TRBV7-3 to TRBJ1-1; D call uncertain. This CDR3 is 14 amino acids long. V lost 2 bases, J lost 0 bases, and 7 bases lay in between. From germline, CDR1 is SGHTA and CDR2 FQGTGA. Here the CDR3 reads CASSLQMVNTEAFF. The CDR3 nucleotides are TGTGCCAGCAGCTTACAGATGGTGAACACTGAAGCTTTCTTT.

This clonotype has only a few counts. The J gene is TRBJ2-1, the V gene TRBV20-1; D perhaps matches TRBD2 (6 bases). CDR3 length: 14 amino acids. Germline V gene sequence: CDR1 DFQATT, CDR2 SNEGSKA (reference sequence). Trimming stripped 1 base from V and 5 bases from J, with 12 bases between. The CDR3 loop is CSARGTGENNEQFF. Here the CDR3 DNA reads TGCAGTGCTAGAGGGACGGGAGAAAACAATGAGCAGTTCTTC.

This clonotype was seen many times. V is TRBV12-3 or TRBV12-4 and J is TRBJ1-4; 11 bases map to TRBD1. CDR3 size: 14 residues. The V gene end was trimmed by 5 bases and the J gene end by 7 bases; junction bases not matched to a gene: 3. The CDR3 spells CASSRTGGGEKLFF. DNA for the CDR3: TGTGCCAGCAGTCGGACAGGGGGCGGTGAAAAACTGTTTTTT.

This clonotype was counted ten times or more. This chain uses TRBV20-1 with TRBJ2-7; 8 nucleotides match TRBD1. J lost 1 base, V lost 1 base, and 6 bases had no gene match. Germline values: CDR1 DFQATT, CDR2 SNEGSKA (reference sequence). This CDR3 region has 15 residues. The CDR3 bases are TGCAGTGCTAGAGCCAGGGGGCCGTCTTCCTACGAGCAGTACTTC. Encoded protein: CSARARGPSSYEQYF.